The 19 T cell receptor beta chains below all came from one sample that was sequenced in a study of cytomegalovirus exposure and HLA in healthy donors. The PCR employed 60 Vbeta primers together with 13 Jbeta primers. Assay used: immunoSEQ multiplex PCR; TCRdb lists only in-frame clones, some missing. The repertoire holds about 180,000 clones, with almost 85% as singletons. The source material was PBMCs. The receptors come from a man aged 25 to 45 in good health and CMV-seronegative.

V gene TRBV27 combines with J gene TRBJ1-6; a weak D match, TRBD1 (5 bases). Germline CDR1 and CDR2: MNHEY and SMNVEV (reference sequence). This CDR3 is built from 15 residues. With 6 bases removed from V and 0 bases from J, the gap between germline ends came to 9 bases. Written as DNA, the CDR3 is TGTGCCAGCAGGGGGCCGAGCTCCTATAATTCACCCCTCCACTTT. It is translated as CASRGPSSYNSPLHF.

This chain uses TRBV19 with TRBJ2-5; TRBD1 aligns across 7 bases. From germline, CDR1 is LNHDA and CDR2 SQIVND (reference sequence). The V and J ends lost 9 bases and 3 bases, in that order; junction bases with no gene match: 10. This CDR3 comprises 14 residues. DNA for the CDR3: TGTGCCAGCAGCTCAGGGGGAACGAAAGAGACCCAGTACTTC. It is translated as CASSSGGTKETQYF.

This clone was seen more than once but under ten times. The chain links TRBV27 to TRBJ2-3, with 11 bases identical to TRBD2. Per germline, CDR1 MNHEY and CDR2 SMNVEV (reference sequence). The CDR3 runs 17 residues. Unmatched junction bases numbered 6, after V lost 0 bases and J lost 4 bases. CDR3 protein: CASSLSAGLAGADTQYF. The CDR3 nucleotides are TGTGCCAGCAGTTTATCTGCTGGACTAGCGGGTGCAGATACGCAGTATTTT.

This chain connects TRBV28 to TRBJ1-2; 11 nucleotides agree with TRBD1. V shed 2 bases, J shed 6 bases, and the junction held 5 bases outside the gene matches. The CDR3 spans 15 residues. CDR1 is MDHEN, CDR2 SYDVKM, per germline. The CDR3 sequence is CASSLGGQGADGYTF. In nucleotides, the CDR3 is TGTGCCAGCAGTTTAGGAGGACAGGGGGCTGATGGCTACACCTTC.

J is TRBJ2-2 and V is TRBV29-1; 9 bases map to TRBD1. CDR3 size: 14 residues. Unmatched junction bases numbered 7, after V lost 6 bases and J lost 5 bases. Germline lookup yields CDR1 SQVTM and CDR2 ANQGSEA. CDR3 residues: CSVEQGARTGELFF. As DNA, the CDR3 is TGCAGCGTGGAACAGGGGGCGCGAACCGGGGAGCTGTTTTTT.

The chain carries TRBV4-2 and TRBJ2-7; D possibly corresponds to TRBD1 (5 bases). Germline values: CDR1 LGHNA, CDR2 YNFKEQ. CDR3 length equals 16 residues. V gave up 0 bases and J gave up 3 bases, with 15 bases separating them. CDR3 sequence (DNA): TGTGCCAGCAGCCAAGATTATAGGGGCCCGTTCTACGAGCAGTACTTC. Its translation: CASSQDYRGPFYEQYF.

V and J are TRBV6-4 and TRBJ2-7; D is perhaps TRBD2 (5 bases). The germline gives CDR1 MRHNA, CDR2 SNTAGT. The length of the CDR3 is 13 residues. V was pared by 5 bases and J by 7 bases, with 15 bases between. The CDR3 loop is CASSPDGVGEQYF. In DNA form, the CDR3 reads TGTGCCAGCAGTCCCGACGGGGTAGGGGAGCAGTACTTC.

V usage is TRBV11-1 and J usage is TRBJ2-1; TRBD2 matches 8 bases. After removal of 3 bases from V and 4 bases from J, the junction contained 8 bases not matched to a gene. From germline, CDR1 is SGHAT and CDR2 FQDESV (reference sequence). CDR3 length: 16 amino acids. The CDR3 loop is CASSFHGLAQYNEQFF. CDR3 DNA sequence: TGTGCCAGCAGCTTCCATGGACTAGCCCAATACAATGAGCAGTTCTTC.

The chain employs TRBV11-3 and TRBJ2-2; D uncertain. Germline assignment: CDR1 SGHNT and CDR2 YENEEA. This CDR3 has 14 residues. The V gene lost 3 bases and the J gene lost 1 base, with 6 bases spanning the gap. The CDR3 nucleotides read TGTGCCAGCAGCTTGGGCAAGAACACCGGGGAGCTGTTTTTT. It is translated as CASSLGKNTGELFF.

The chain recombines TRBV9 with TRBJ1-6; D is unresolved. Germline CDR1 reads SGDLS; CDR2 reads YYNGEE. The V end was cut by 0 bases, the J end by 9 bases, with 16 bases between. The CDR3 is 16 amino acids. The CDR3 is CASSVEVGGLGSPLHF. The CDR3 bases are TGTGCCAGCAGCGTAGAAGTAGGAGGGCTGGGTTCACCCCTCCACTTT.

The chain uses TRBV9 and TRBJ2-5; TRBD2 matches 10 bases. The CDR3 totals 15 residues. Germline trimming cut 0 bases from V and 5 bases from J; bases unmatched to any gene: 4. Germline V gene data show CDR1 as SGDLS and CDR2 as YYNGEE. CDR3 loop: CASSVAGLASETQYF. The CDR3 DNA sequence: TGTGCCAGCAGCGTAGCGGGACTAGCGAGCGAGACCCAGTACTTC.

This chain uses TRBV19 with TRBJ2-6; a weak D match, TRBD2 (6 bases). CDR1 is LNHDA and CDR2 is SQIVND in the germline V gene (reference sequence). The CDR3 length is 19 residues. V lost 4 bases and J 0 bases, leaving 19 bases between the germline ends. CDR3 loop: CASSTGLGLLDSGANVLTF. The CDR3 coding sequence is TGTGCCAGTAGTACTGGACTGGGACTTTTAGACTCTGGGGCCAACGTCCTGACTTTC.

The J gene is TRBJ2-1, the V gene TRBV5-1; maybe TRBD1 (6 bases). Trimming cost V 0 bases and J 3 bases, with 10 bases left between them. The germline gives CDR1 SGHRS, CDR2 YFSETQ. This CDR3 spans 15 amino acids. The CDR3 DNA sequence: TGCGCCAGCAGCTTGGCCGACAGGTACTACAATGAGCAGTTCTTC. Translating it yields CASSLADRYYNEQFF. Supplemented by reference TRBV5-1 and TRBJ2-1, the full variable domain reads KAGVTQTPRYLIKTRGQQVTLSCSPISGHRSVSWYQQTPGQGLQFLFEYFSETQRNKGNFPGRFSGRQFSNSRSEMNVSTLELGDSALYLCASSLADRYYNEQFFGPGTRLTVL.

This CDR3 is CAISQGAGELFF. Here the CDR3 DNA reads TGTGCCATCAGTCAAGGGGCGGGGGAGCTGTTTTTT. V gene TRBV10-3 combines with J gene TRBJ2-2, with D perhaps matching TRBD1 (5 bases). The CDR3 loop spans 12 amino acids. Trimming took 5 bases from V and 8 from J, leaving 9 bases between them. The germline CDR1 and CDR2 sequences are ENHRY and SYGVKD.

The rearrangement joins TRBV14 to TRBJ2-3; unclear D gene. V lost 4 bases, J lost 3 bases, and 8 bases lay in between. Germline V gene sequence: CDR1 SGHDN, CDR2 FVKESK. The CDR3 length is 13 residues. CDR3 sequence reads: CASSRSGTDTQYF. DNA for the CDR3: TGTGCCAGCAGCCGGAGTGGGACAGATACGCAGTATTTT.

The chain joins TRBV5-4 to TRBJ2-2; TRBD1 aligns across 10 bases. The CDR3 runs 17 residues. Germline CDR1 SGHNT, CDR2 YYREEE (reference sequence). The J segment lost 2 bases and the V segment lost 5 bases, leaving 9 bases of the junction unmatched. This CDR3 is CASSFYSTGGNTGELFF. The CDR3 DNA sequence: TGTGCCAGCAGTTTTTACTCGACAGGGGGCAACACCGGGGAGCTGTTTTTT.

The chain combines TRBV6-4 with TRBJ1-1; D gene uncertain. The CDR3 loop spans 13 amino acids. Trimming cost V 0 bases and J 11 bases, with 13 bases left between them. The germline CDR1 and CDR2 sequences are MRHNA and SNTAGT. This CDR3 reads CASSDSALRRAFF. The CDR3 DNA reads TGTGCCAGCAGTGACTCAGCCTTGAGGAGGGCTTTCTTT.

The V and J genes are TRBV30 and TRBJ1-6; 9 bases align to TRBD1. The CDR3 has 13 residues. V shed 5 bases and J 7 bases; nucleotides not matched to a gene: 3. Per the germline V gene, CDR1 is GTSNPN and CDR2 is SVGIG (reference sequence). The DNA for the CDR3 is TGTGCCTGGGGGACAGGGAAGAATTCACCCCTCCACTTT. Protein: CAWGTGKNSPLHF.

The chain has TRBV6-1 and TRBJ2-5, with a weak D call TRBD1 (6 bases). The CDR3 runs 13 residues. CDR1 is MNHNS, CDR2 SASEGT, per germline. V lost 9 bases to trimming and J lost 6 bases, with 17 bases between them. The CDR3: CASSDRSAKTQYF. CDR3 bases: TGTGCCAGTTCTGACAGGTCGGCGAAGACCCAGTACTTC.